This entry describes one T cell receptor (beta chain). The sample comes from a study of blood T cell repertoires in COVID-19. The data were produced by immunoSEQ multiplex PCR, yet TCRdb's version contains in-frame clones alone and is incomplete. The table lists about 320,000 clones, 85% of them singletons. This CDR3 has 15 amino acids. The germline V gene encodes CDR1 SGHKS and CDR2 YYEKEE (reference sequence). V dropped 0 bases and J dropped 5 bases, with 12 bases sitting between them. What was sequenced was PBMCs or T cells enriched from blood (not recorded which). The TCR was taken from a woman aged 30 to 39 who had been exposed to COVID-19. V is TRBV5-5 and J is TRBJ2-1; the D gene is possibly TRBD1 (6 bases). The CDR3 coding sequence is TGTGCCAGCAGCTTGGTGAGGACAGAGAACAATGAGCAGTTCTTC. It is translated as CASSLVRTENNEQFF.